These 8 T cell receptor beta chains came from one sample sequenced in a study of CD8+CD57+ T cells in acquired aplastic anemia (dated by TCRdb to 2017 to 2018). Expansion of CD8+CD57+ cells had been shown by flow cytometry in the patients chosen for sequencing. Sequencing relied on an Illumina HiSeq 2000. Genomic DNA was used as template for profiling of TCR beta VDJ combinations and CDR3 sequences. The raw public reads went through TCRdb reprocessing: fastp at Q25, MiXCR clone calling, in-frame beta chains kept. CDR3 protein duplicates are merged, each entry listing the most common genes and DNA. The sample table contains fewer than 250,000 distinct CDR3 sequences; only one count was recorded for around 49% of them. The ten largest clones represent about 20% of the sample. The sample taken for sequencing was sorted CD4+, CD8+, or CD8+CD57+ T cells (not recorded which) from PBMCs. The receptor set was obtained from a human donor with aplastic anemia.

In its sample, this clonotype was seen many times. The genes are TRBV20-1 and TRBJ2-5; tentative D call: TRBD2 (6 bases). Trimming shortened V by 1 base and J by 3 bases, and 15 bases separated the two germline ends. CDR1 and CDR2 from the germline V gene are DFQATT and SNEGSKA (reference sequence). The CDR3 runs 15 residues. The CDR3 nucleotides are TGCAGTGCTAGAGGTGTTCGTGGCGGGGAAGAGACCCAGTACTTC. As protein: CSARGVRGGEETQYF.

This clonotype has a count of ten or more. This chain links TRBV20-1 with TRBJ2-4, with D perhaps TRBD1 (6 bases). Trimming took 6 bases from V and 8 from J, leaving 17 bases between them. CDR1 DFQATT and CDR2 SNEGSKA come from the germline V gene (reference sequence). The CDR3 consists of 13 residues. Here the CDR3 DNA reads TGCAGTGCAAGAAGGGGGTTGGAGGACATTCAGTACTTC. Protein sequence: CSARRGLEDIQYF.

The chain uses TRBV20-1 and TRBJ1-1; 8 nucleotides agree with TRBD1. The CDR3 loop spans 13 amino acids. CDR1 and CDR2 (germline): DFQATT, SNEGSKA (reference sequence). V was clipped by 6 bases and J by 7 bases; unmatched bases: 10. CDR3 sequence reads: CSADGQGTHEAFF. CDR3 DNA: TGCAGTGCGGATGGACAGGGAACGCATGAAGCTTTCTTT.

V usage is TRBV14 and J usage is TRBJ2-7, with 7 nucleotides matching TRBD1. V shed 0 bases, J shed 3 bases, and the junction held 8 bases outside the gene matches. Germline V gene sequence: CDR1 SGHDN, CDR2 FVKESK. The CDR3 is made up of 16 amino acids. CDR3 in amino acids: CASSQDLGQRVYEQYF. CDR3 coding DNA: TGTGCCAGCAGCCAAGATCTGGGACAGCGAGTCTACGAGCAGTACTTC.

On this clonotype: Its ends do not fully match the called genes, so a read error is possible. The chain links TRBV2 to TRBJ1-6; D possibly corresponds to TRBD1 (5 bases). The CDR3 length is 14 residues. The germline V gene has CDR1 SNHLY and CDR2 FYNNEI. CDR3 residues: CASRPGQGNSPLHF. The CDR3 coding sequence is TGTGCCAGCAGACCTGGGCAGGGTAATTCACCCCTCCACTTC.

This clonotype was recorded only once. The V gene is TRBV6-5, the J gene TRBJ2-5; possible D gene TRBD1, 6 bases. The CDR3 is 12 residues long. V was trimmed by 3 bases and J by 7 bases, leaving 9 bases between them. Germline V gene lookup returns CDR1 MNHEY and CDR2 SVGAGI. CDR3 protein: CASSYTGRTQYF. The DNA of the CDR3 is TGTGCCAGCAGTTATACAGGGAGGACCCAGTACTTC.

This clonotype was seen ten or more times. This chain connects TRBV5-8 to TRBJ1-2; the match to TRBD1 covers 9 bases. This CDR3 region has 14 residues. Trimming at V came to 3 bases and at J to 8 bases, leaving 8 bases not matched to a gene. Germline lookup yields CDR1 SGHTS and CDR2 YDEGEE. Written as DNA, the CDR3 is TGTGCCAGCAGCTGGGACAGGGAGGGTGCCGGCTACACCTTC. This gives the protein CASSWDREGAGYTF.

This clonotype occurred many times. The chain links TRBV10-3 to TRBJ2-5; 12 positions agree with TRBD2. The CDR3 spans 15 residues. The germline gives CDR1 ENHRY, CDR2 SYGVKD. Unmatched junction bases numbered 6, after V lost 6 bases and J lost 4 bases. This CDR3 reads CAISPASGGGETQYF. As DNA, the CDR3 is TGTGCCATCAGCCCGGCTAGCGGGGGGGGAGAGACCCAGTACTTC.